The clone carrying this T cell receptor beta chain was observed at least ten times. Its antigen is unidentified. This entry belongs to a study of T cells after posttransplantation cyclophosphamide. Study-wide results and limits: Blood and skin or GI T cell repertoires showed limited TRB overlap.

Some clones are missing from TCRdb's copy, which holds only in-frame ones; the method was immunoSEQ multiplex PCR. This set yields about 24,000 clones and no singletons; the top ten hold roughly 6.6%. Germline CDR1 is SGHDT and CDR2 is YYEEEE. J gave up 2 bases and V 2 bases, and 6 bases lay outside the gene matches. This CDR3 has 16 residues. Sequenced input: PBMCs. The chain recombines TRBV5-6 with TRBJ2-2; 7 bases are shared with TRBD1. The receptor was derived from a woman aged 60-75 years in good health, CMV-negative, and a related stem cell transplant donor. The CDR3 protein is CASSLGQVPNTGELFF. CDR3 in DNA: TGTGCCAGCAGCTTAGGACAGGTCCCTAACACCGGGGAGCTGTTTTTT.